Presented here are 32 T cell receptor beta chains from one specimen sequenced in a study of brain metastases from non-small cell lung cancer. Clones were read by immunoSEQ multiplex PCR, and TCRdb kept only the in-frame ones, dropping some. Found here are approximately 2,000 clones, roughly nine tenths of them singletons; the top ten hold about 4.5%. Sequenced sample: primary lung tumor tissue. The receptors derive from a donor over 35 with non-small cell lung cancer.

V gene TRBV30 combines with J gene TRBJ1-4; D is unresolved. The CDR3 sequence is 12 residues long. Trimming took off 4 bases at V and 4 bases at J, with 7 bases between the two ends. From germline, CDR1 is GTSNPN and CDR2 SVGIG (reference sequence). In DNA, the CDR3 is TGTGCCTGGACAGCAAATAATGAAAAACTGTTTTTT. Translated, it gives CAWTANNEKLFF. The variable domain in full, with the rest retrieved from reference TRBV30 and TRBJ1-4, is SQTIHQWPATLVQPVGSPLSLECTVEGTSNPNLYWYRQAAGRGLQLLFYSVGIGQISSEVPQNLSASRPQDRQFILSSKKLLLSDSGFYLCAWTANNEKLFFGSGTQLSVL.

This clone came up once. The chain is built from TRBV10-1 and TRBJ2-2; 10 nucleotides match TRBD1. Germline V gene data show CDR1 as WNHNN and CDR2 as SYGVQD (reference sequence). CDR3 size: 16 residues. V dropped 3 bases and J dropped 7; count of bases not matched to a gene: 8. The CDR3 region is CASSDPGTGAIGELFF. Written as DNA, the CDR3 is TGCGCCAGCAGTGACCCCGGGACAGGGGCAATCGGGGAGCTGTTTTTT.

This clone is large in the sample. V is TRBV6-2 or TRBV6-3 and J is TRBJ1-6; D remains ambiguous. V was clipped by 6 bases and J by 8 bases, with 5 bases between them. CDR1 and CDR2 (germline): MNHEY, SVGEGT. There are 11 residues in the CDR3. CDR3 nucleotide sequence: TGTGCCAGCAGCCGGGATTCACCCCTCCACTTT. As protein: CASSRDSPLHF.

The J gene is TRBJ2-5, the V gene TRBV30, with 16 bases identical to TRBD2. Germline values: CDR1 GTSNPN, CDR2 SVGIG (reference sequence). The trim removed 1 base at V and 2 bases at J, leaving 19 bases unmatched. This CDR3 spans 22 amino acids. The CDR3 is CAWSGFPSGTSGGARLQETQYF. In DNA form, the CDR3 reads TGTGCCTGGAGTGGATTTCCCTCGGGGACTAGCGGGGGGGCTCGTCTACAAGAGACCCAGTACTTC.

This clone has only one observation. The CDR3 reads CASSIGKAGNTIYF. CDR3 sequence (DNA): TGTGCCAGTAGTATAGGAAAGGCTGGAAACACCATATATTTT. This sequence joins TRBV19 and TRBJ1-3; D not resolved. This CDR3 contains 14 residues. Germline CDR1 reads LNHDA; CDR2 reads SQIVND (reference sequence). V gave up 1 base and J gave up 2 bases, with 6 bases separating them.

The chain joins TRBV24-1 to TRBJ1-2; tentatively, D is TRBD1 (5 bases). Germline V gives CDR1 KGHDR, CDR2 SFDVKD. CDR3 length: 18 amino acids. The V end was cut by 4 bases, the J end by 3 bases, with 23 bases between. CDR3 sequence: CATSDHHVGEGVDYGYTF. Here the CDR3 DNA reads TGTGCCACCAGTGACCATCACGTGGGGGAGGGAGTAGACTATGGCTACACCTTC.

This clone was observed a handful of times. V is TRBV6-5 and J is TRBJ2-7, with a weak D call TRBD1 (5 bases). The CDR3 extends over 14 amino acids. Trimming took off 0 bases at V and 3 bases at J, with 9 bases between the two ends. CDR1 MNHEY and CDR2 SVGAGI come from the germline V gene. DNA of the CDR3: TGTGCCAGCAGTTACTCGACAGCCAACTACGAGCAGTACTTC. Protein: CASSYSTANYEQYF.

The rearrangement links TRBV7-8 to TRBJ2-1; D uncertain. Trimming shortened V by 5 bases and J by 10 bases, and 12 bases separated the two germline ends. The CDR3 is made up of 12 amino acids. Germline V gives CDR1 SGHVS, CDR2 FQNEAQ. CDR3 DNA: TGTGCCAGCAGCCCAAATATCTGGGAGCAGTTCTTC. This translates into CASSPNIWEQFF.

The chain is built from TRBV30 and TRBJ1-1; D unresolved. V was trimmed by 4 bases and J by 5 bases, leaving 8 bases between them. The CDR3 loop spans 11 amino acids. Germline V gene lookup returns CDR1 GTSNPN and CDR2 SVGIG (reference sequence). CDR3 in amino acids: CAWKRVTEAFF. In DNA, the CDR3 is TGTGCCTGGAAAAGGGTTACTGAAGCTTTCTTT.

This clone occurred once. The CDR3 DNA reads as TGTGCCAGCAGCCAGAGGGGAGCAGGGACTGGCGGGGAGCTGTTTTTT. This codes for CASSQRGAGTGGELFF. V is TRBV9 and J is TRBJ2-2, with D maybe TRBD2 (6 bases). Germline V lookup: CDR1 SGDLS, CDR2 YYNGEE. V shed 4 bases and J shed 7 bases, with 20 bases lying between them. The CDR3 runs to 16 residues.

The rearrangement joins TRBV4-2 to TRBJ2-1; 7 bases match TRBD2. The V gene's germline CDR1 is LGHNA and CDR2 YNFKEQ. This CDR3 contains 13 residues. J lost 15 bases, V lost 1 base, and 9 bases had no gene match. CDR3: CASSQGLAGLVFF. The CDR3 bases are TGTGCCAGCAGCCAAGGACTAGCAGGGCTTGTGTTCTTC.

The chain carries TRBV5-6 and TRBJ1-6; D gene unclear. Trimming shortened V by 0 bases and J by 7 bases, and 5 bases separated the two germline ends. Germline CDR1 is SGHDT and CDR2 is YYEEEE. The CDR3 spans 13 residues. The CDR3 nucleotides read TGTGCCAGCAGCTTGGACCAAAATTCACCCCTCCACTTT. Residues: CASSLDQNSPLHF.

The genes are TRBV28 and TRBJ2-7, with 8 bases matching TRBD2. The germline CDR1 and CDR2 sequences are MDHEN and SYDVKM. The CDR3 contains 15 residues. After removal of 5 bases from V and 3 bases from J, the junction contained 9 bases not matched to a gene. The CDR3 is CASSIRAGGNYEQYF. The CDR3 DNA reads as TGTGCCAGCAGTATAAGGGCGGGGGGAAACTACGAGCAGTACTTC.

The chain couples TRBV27 to TRBJ2-5; 8 nucleotides align to TRBD2. The CDR3 contains 17 residues. V dropped 6 bases and J dropped 4; count of bases not matched to a gene: 16. In germline, CDR1 is MNHEY, CDR2 SMNVEV (reference sequence). The DNA for the CDR3 is TGTGCCAGCAGCCCACTAACGGGGGGGCCGTTTGTAGAGACCCAGTACTTC. As protein: CASSPLTGGPFVETQYF.

The chain recombines TRBV9 with TRBJ2-2; D uncertain. There are 14 residues in the CDR3. The germline V gene encodes CDR1 SGDLS and CDR2 YYNGEE. V lost 4 bases to trimming and J lost 4 bases, with 11 bases between them. CDR3 sequence reads: CASSIAASTGELFF. DNA of the CDR3: TGTGCCAGCAGCATAGCCGCGAGCACCGGGGAGCTGTTTTTT.

The chain combines TRBV11-3 with TRBJ2-7; the match to TRBD1 covers 9 bases. The CDR3 has 16 amino acids. Unmatched junction bases numbered 11, after V lost 4 bases and J lost 4 bases. Germline loops: CDR1 SGHNT, CDR2 YENEEA. The CDR3 DNA reads TGTGCCAGCAGCTCTGTTGGGACAGGGTCAATGTACGAGCAGTACTTC. This encodes CASSSVGTGSMYEQYF.

CDR3 in DNA: TGTGCCAGCAGTTACCCTTGGGAGACCCAGTACTTC. This translates into CASSYPWETQYF. The gene calls are TRBV11-3 and TRBJ2-5; D ambiguous. Germline V gene sequence: CDR1 SGHNT, CDR2 YENEEA. V lost 6 bases to trimming and J lost 5 bases, with 10 bases between them. CDR3 length: 12 residues.

In this sample, this clone turned up a few times. The chain has TRBV28 and TRBJ1-1; unclear D gene. This CDR3 has 14 residues. V was pared by 4 bases and J by 6 bases, with 15 bases between. Germline CDR1 and CDR2: MDHEN and SYDVKM. DNA for the CDR3: TGTGCCAGCAGTTCCTCTACGGGGTATGCTGAAGCTTTCTTT. Amino acids: CASSSSTGYAEAFF. Full variable domain (remainder filled in from reference TRBV28 and TRBJ1-1): DVKVTQSSRYLVKRTGEKVFLECVQDMDHENMFWYRQDPGLGLRLIYFSYDVKMKEKGDIPEGYSVSREKKERFSLILESASTNQTSMYLCASSSSTGYAEAFFGQGTRLTVV.

This rearrangement joins TRBV18 to TRBJ1-5; 9 bases align to TRBD1. Germline V gene sequence: CDR1 KGHSH, CDR2 LQKENI. The junction had 10 bases not matched to a gene; V was cut back by 6 bases and J by 4 bases. The CDR3 length is 16 residues. CDR3 loop: CASSLTAGTGNQPQHF. In DNA, the CDR3 is TGTGCCAGCTCTCTAACTGCCGGGACAGGGAATCAGCCCCAGCATTTT.

V is TRBV7-3 and J is TRBJ2-2, with 9 nucleotides matching TRBD1. The CDR3 spans 15 residues. The V gene end was trimmed by 5 bases and the J gene end by 4 bases; junction bases not matched to a gene: 5. CDR1 is SGHTA and CDR2 is FQGTGA in the germline V gene. CDR3 DNA sequence: TGTGCCAGCAGCACCGGGACAGGGAGCACCGGGGAGCTGTTTTTT. It specifies CASSTGTGSTGELFF.

This chain joins TRBV2 and TRBJ1-2; TRBD1 might be the D (6 bases). Trimming pared 7 bases from V and 4 bases from J, leaving 13 bases between. The CDR3 spans 13 residues. Per the germline V gene, CDR1 is SNHLY and CDR2 is FYNNEI. The CDR3 loop is CASTVGGSYGYTF. The CDR3 coding sequence is TGTGCCAGCACCGTAGGGGGGTCCTATGGCTACACCTTC.

This sequence joins TRBV5-5 and TRBJ1-1; 12 nucleotides align to TRBD1. V lost 2 bases, J lost 8 bases, and 13 bases stayed unmatched. This CDR3 has 17 residues. Germline loops: CDR1 SGHKS, CDR2 YYEKEE (reference sequence). The CDR3, as DNA: TGTGCCAGCAGCTTAGGGACAGGGGGCCGGTCGGTTTCGGAAGCTTTCTTT. This gives the protein CASSLGTGGRSVSEAFF.

The chain employs TRBV10-3 and TRBJ1-1; tentatively, D is TRBD1 (6 bases). In germline, CDR1 is ENHRY, CDR2 SYGVKD. The V gene lost 5 bases and the J gene lost 1 base, with 11 bases spanning the gap. The CDR3 has 14 amino acids. For the CDR3, the DNA is TGTGCCATCAGTTCCAGGGGACAGAACACTGAAGCTTTCTTT. Amino acid sequence: CAISSRGQNTEAFF.

The rearrangement links TRBV5-6 to TRBJ1-3; TRBD1 matches at 7 bases. V lost 3 bases, J lost 3 bases, and 6 bases stayed unmatched. CDR1 is SGHDT, CDR2 YYEEEE, per germline. This CDR3 spans 15 amino acids. CDR3 loop: CASSSPTGYGNTIYF. Written as DNA, the CDR3 is TGTGCCAGCAGCTCCCCGACAGGGTATGGAAACACCATATATTTT.

A word on this clone: At one boundary the junction diverges from the germline segment, which might be a read error. The V call is TRBV24-1, the J call TRBJ1-6; a possible D gene is TRBD1 (6 bases). Germline CDR1 reads KGHDR; CDR2 reads SFDVKD. This CDR3 is built from 14 residues. CDR3 region: CATSDLSLGGAPSF. CDR3 coding DNA: TGTGCCACCAGTGATTTAAGTTTGGGGGGGGCCCCAAGCTTT.

This chain joins TRBV28 and TRBJ1-6; D call uncertain. The CDR3 consists of 17 residues. Germline CDR1 and CDR2: MDHEN and SYDVKM. Trimming took 6 bases from V and 9 from J, leaving 24 bases between them. CDR3: CASSPPQEVVVGSPLHF. DNA of the CDR3: TGTGCCAGCAGCCCACCCCAGGAGGTGGTGGTGGGTTCACCCCTCCACTTT.

This rearrangement joins TRBV29-1 to TRBJ2-5; D is unresolved. The germline gives CDR1 SQVTM, CDR2 ANQGSEA. Trimming pared 7 bases from V and 1 base from J, leaving 4 bases between. This CDR3 has 10 residues. The CDR3 DNA reads TGCAGCGGGTTCCAAGAGACCCAGTACTTC. Amino acids: CSGFQETQYF.

The rearrangement uses TRBV5-1 and TRBJ2-2; the D call may be TRBD1 or TRBD2 (5 bases each). V shed 5 bases and J shed 4 bases, with 9 bases lying between them. The CDR3 is 13 amino acids. The germline V gene has CDR1 SGHRS and CDR2 YFSETQ. The CDR3 protein is CASSEGFTGELFF. The CDR3 nucleotides are TGCGCCAGCAGTGAGGGGTTCACCGGGGAGCTGTTTTTT.

V is TRBV7-9 and J is TRBJ1-1; 8 positions match TRBD1. Germline V gene lookup returns CDR1 SEHNR and CDR2 FQNEAQ (reference sequence). CDR3 size: 14 residues. V trimming: 1 base; J trimming: 5 bases; junction bases outside the gene matches: 3. The DNA of the CDR3 is TGTGCCAGCAGCTTAGGGACAGGGCAGACTGAAGCTTTCTTT. Amino acid sequence: CASSLGTGQTEAFF. Looking up the rest from reference TRBV7-9 and TRBJ1-1 gives the full variable domain: DTGVSQNPRHKITKRGQNVTFRCDPISEHNRLYWYRQTLGQGPEFLTYFQNEAQLEKSRLLSDRFSAERPKGSFSTLEIQRTEQGDSAMYLCASSLGTGQTEAFFGQGTRLTVV.

The chain uses TRBV28 and TRBJ1-1; D gene unclear. Germline values: CDR1 MDHEN, CDR2 SYDVKM. The CDR3 is 15 amino acids. Between the trimmed V and J ends, which lost 5 bases and 4 bases, there was a span of 17 bases. Here the CDR3 reads CASSLYPASGTEAFF. The CDR3 DNA follows: TGTGCCAGCAGTCTCTACCCCGCCTCGGGCACTGAAGCTTTCTTT.

This sequence joins TRBV27 and TRBJ2-3; 8 bases align to TRBD1. Germline-derived CDR1 and CDR2 are MNHEY and SMNVEV (reference sequence). CDR3 length equals 13 residues. Trimming at V came to 3 bases and at J to 8 bases, leaving 4 bases not matched to a gene. CDR3 coding DNA: TGTGCCAGCAGTTTGGGACAGGCGGGTACGCAGTATTTT. Translation: CASSLGQAGTQYF.

The chain carries TRBV6-5 and TRBJ1-5, with D possibly TRBD1 on 5 matching bases. V lost 6 bases to trimming and J lost 0 bases, with 9 bases between them. Looked up from germline, CDR1 is MNHEY and CDR2 is SVGAGI. The CDR3 has 14 amino acids. CDR3 amino acids: CASSGHYSNQPQHF. DNA for the CDR3: TGTGCCAGCAGCGGACATTATAGCAATCAGCCCCAGCATTTT.